Included here is one TCR beta chain sequence, with context. Its antigen remains unidentified. The ends were cut back, 2 bases at V and 4 bases at J, with 1 base in the middle. The germline V gene has CDR1 ENHRY and CDR2 SYGVKD. The CDR3 covers 11 residues. The data belong to a study of T cells in tumors after PD-1 blockade. Study information: Either cemiplimab 350 mg every 2 weeks or pembrolizumab 200 mg every 3 weeks was given. Peripheral blood samples averaged 36,536 unique clonotypes and 100,000 to 130,000 templates.

Profiled with immunoSEQ multiplex PCR; TCRdb holds only in-frame clones, not every one. The sample has approximately 50,000 clones, approximately 80% seen once; the top ten hold approximately 8.3%. Study-wide points: About 41% of tumor TCR clonotypes were also found in blood.

The J gene is TRBJ2-3, the V gene TRBV10-3; the D is unclear. Specimen: PBMCs, collected before anti-PD-1 therapy. This clonotype was obtained from a human donor with advanced basal cell or squamous cell carcinoma (not recorded which). CDR3 in amino acids: CAISEADTQYF. The CDR3 nucleotides read TGTGCCATCAGTGAGGCAGATACGCAGTATTTT.